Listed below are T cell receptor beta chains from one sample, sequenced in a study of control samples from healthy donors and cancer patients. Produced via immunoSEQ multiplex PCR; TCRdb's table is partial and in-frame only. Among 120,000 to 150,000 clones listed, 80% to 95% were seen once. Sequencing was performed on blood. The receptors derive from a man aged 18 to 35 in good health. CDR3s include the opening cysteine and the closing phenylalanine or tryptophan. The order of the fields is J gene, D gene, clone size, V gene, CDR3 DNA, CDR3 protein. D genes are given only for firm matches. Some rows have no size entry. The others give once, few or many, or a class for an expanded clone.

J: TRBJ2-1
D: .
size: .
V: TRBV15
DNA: TGTGCCACTTCTTATCCCTACCAGACGGGGACCCTCTCGGATGAGCAGTTCTTC
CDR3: CATSYPYQTGTLSDEQFF

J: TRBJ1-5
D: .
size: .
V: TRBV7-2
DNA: TGTGCCAGCAGCCTAGGGACTCTTAGCAATCAGCCCCAGCATTTT
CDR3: CASSLGTLSNQPQHF

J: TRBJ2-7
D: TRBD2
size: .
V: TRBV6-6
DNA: TGTGCCAGCAGTTACTCGGCGGGAGGGCGACAAAAGGAGCAGTACTTC
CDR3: CASSYSAGGRQKEQYF

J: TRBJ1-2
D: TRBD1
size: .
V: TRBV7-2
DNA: TGTGCCAGCAGCCTCGACTACAGGGGGCAGAGCTATGGCTACACCTTC
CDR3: CASSLDYRGQSYGYTF

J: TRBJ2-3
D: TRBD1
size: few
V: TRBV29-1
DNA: TGCAGCGGGGCAGGGGGCGTTTTCACAGATACGCAGTATTTT
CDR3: CSGAGGVFTDTQYF

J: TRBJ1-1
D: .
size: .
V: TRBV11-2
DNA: TGTGCCAGCAGCTTAGCGGCGGTGGGCACTGAAGCTTTCTTT
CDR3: CASSLAAVGTEAFF

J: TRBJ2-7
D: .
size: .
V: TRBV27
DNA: TGTGCCAGCAGTCCTCTGACAACAGGAGCGGGCTACGAGCAGTACTTC
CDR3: CASSPLTTGAGYEQYF

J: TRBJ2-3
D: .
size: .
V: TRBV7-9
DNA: TGTGCCAGCAGCTTAACTGCAAGCGGCGTCGATACGCAGTATTTT
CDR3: CASSLTASGVDTQYF

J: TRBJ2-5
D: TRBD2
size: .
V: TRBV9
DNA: TGTGCCAGCAGCGTCCACTTGGCGGGGGGATCAAGTGGCCAGTACTTC
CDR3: CASSVHLAGGSSGQYF

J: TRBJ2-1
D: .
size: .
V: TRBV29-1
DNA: TGCAGCGTTTTTATGGGTGAGCAGTTCTTC
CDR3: CSVFMGEQFF

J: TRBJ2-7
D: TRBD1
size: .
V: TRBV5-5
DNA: TGTGCCAGCAGCTCTCGTACAGGGGGCAACGAGCAGTACTTC
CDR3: CASSSRTGGNEQYF

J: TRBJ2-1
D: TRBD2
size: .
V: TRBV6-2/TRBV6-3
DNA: TGTGCCAGCAGTTACTCGGCTTTGACGGGACTAGCGGGTGGCGATGAGCAGTTCTTC
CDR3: CASSYSALTGLAGGDEQFF

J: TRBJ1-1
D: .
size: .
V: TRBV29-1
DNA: TGCAGCGTTGGAGGGACTTTCAACACTGAAGCTTTCTTT
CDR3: CSVGGTFNTEAFF

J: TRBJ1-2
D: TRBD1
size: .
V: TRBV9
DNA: TGTGCCAGCAGCCCGCGACAGGGACCCTATGGCTACACCTTC
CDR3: CASSPRQGPYGYTF

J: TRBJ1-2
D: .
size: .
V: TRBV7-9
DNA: TGTGCCAGCAGCCCGGAAGCCGGGACCGACTATGGCTACACCTTC
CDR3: CASSPEAGTDYGYTF

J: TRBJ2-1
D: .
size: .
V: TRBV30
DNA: TGTGCCTGGAGTGTACAACAGTACAATGAGCAGTTCTTC
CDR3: CAWSVQQYNEQFF

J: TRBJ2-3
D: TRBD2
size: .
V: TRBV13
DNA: TGTGCCAGCAGCTTAGGGCGGGGGGCCCAGCTAACGCAGTATTTT
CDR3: CASSLGRGAQLTQYF

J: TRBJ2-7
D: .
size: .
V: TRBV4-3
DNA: TGCGCCAGCAGCCAAGCACTCGTTTCGGAACTAGAAGGTGGCTACGAGCAGTACTTC
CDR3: CASSQALVSELEGGYEQYF

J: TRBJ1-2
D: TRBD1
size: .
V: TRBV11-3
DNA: TGTGCCAGCAGCCCTAGCGGCCGACAGGGTTTCTATGGCTACACCTTC
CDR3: CASSPSGRQGFYGYTF

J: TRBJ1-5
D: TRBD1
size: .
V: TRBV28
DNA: TGTGCCAGCAGTTCCCCGGGACAGGGGGCCGATCAGCCCCAGCATTTT
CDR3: CASSSPGQGADQPQHF

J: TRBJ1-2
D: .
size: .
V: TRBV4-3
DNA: TGCGCCAGCAGCCAACTTGCGGACCTTAACTATGGCTACACCTTC
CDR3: CASSQLADLNYGYTF

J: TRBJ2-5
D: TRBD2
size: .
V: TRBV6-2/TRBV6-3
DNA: TGTGCCAGCAGTAGGGGTCTAGCGGCACGCCAAGAGACCCAGTACTTC
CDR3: CASSRGLAARQETQYF

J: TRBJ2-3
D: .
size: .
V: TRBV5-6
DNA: TGTGCCAGCAGAAAAATCGGGGCTAGGGCCGATACGCAGTATTTT
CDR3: CASRKIGARADTQYF

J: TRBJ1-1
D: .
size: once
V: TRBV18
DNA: TGTGCCAGCTCACCCGGGACTACCCCCGTATCCGCGCTAGCTTTCTTT
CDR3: CASSPGTTPVSALAFF

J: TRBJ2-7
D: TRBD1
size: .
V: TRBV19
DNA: TGTGCCAGTAGTATAGGTAGGACAGGGGTCTACGAGCAGTACTTC
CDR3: CASSIGRTGVYEQYF

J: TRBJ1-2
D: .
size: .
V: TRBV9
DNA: TGTGCCAGCAGCGTAGAGTTCAGGCCACACTATGGCTACACCTTC
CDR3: CASSVEFRPHYGYTF

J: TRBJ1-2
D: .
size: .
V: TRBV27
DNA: TGTGCCAGCAGTTCTACTGACAGCACCCTTAACTATGGCTACACCTTC
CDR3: CASSSTDSTLNYGYTF

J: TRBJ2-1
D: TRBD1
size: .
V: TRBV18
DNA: TGTGCCAGCTCATTTTTGGTGGGGGACAGTTTTTACTACAATGAGCAGTTCTTC
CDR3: CASSFLVGDSFYYNEQFF

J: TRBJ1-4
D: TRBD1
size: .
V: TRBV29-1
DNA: TGCAGCGTTGAAGCCGGGACAGGGACTAATGAAAAACTGTTTTTT
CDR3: CSVEAGTGTNEKLFF

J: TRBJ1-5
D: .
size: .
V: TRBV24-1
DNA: TGTGCCACCAGTGATTTGCAGCTCGGAGGAATCAATCAGCCCCAGCATTTT
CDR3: CATSDLQLGGINQPQHF

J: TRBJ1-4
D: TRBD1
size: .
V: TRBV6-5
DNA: TGTGCCAGCGGGAGGGACAGGGAGGTTGAGGAAAAACTGTTTTTT
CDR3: CASGRDREVEEKLFF

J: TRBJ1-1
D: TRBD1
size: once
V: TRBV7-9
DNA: TGTGCCAGCAGCTCGGACAGGGCCACTGAAGCTTTCTTT
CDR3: CASSSDRATEAFF

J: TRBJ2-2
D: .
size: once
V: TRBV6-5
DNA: TGTGCCAGCAGTTACTCTGACGGAAACACCGGGGAGCTGTTTTTT
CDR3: CASSYSDGNTGELFF

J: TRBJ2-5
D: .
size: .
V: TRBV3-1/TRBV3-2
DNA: TGTGCCAGCAGCGACTCCCGAACGTACCAAGAGACCCAGTACTTC
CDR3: CASSDSRTYQETQYF

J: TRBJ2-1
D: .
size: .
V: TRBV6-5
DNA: TGTGCCAGCGCCCAGGGAGTGCGGTACAATGAGCAGTTCTTC
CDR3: CASAQGVRYNEQFF

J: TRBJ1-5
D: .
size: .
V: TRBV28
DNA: TGTGCCAGTGGAAGGCAGCCCCAGCATTTT
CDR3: CASGRQPQHF

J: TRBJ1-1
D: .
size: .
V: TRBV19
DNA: TGTGCCACTGTCGGGGGTGAAGCTTTCTTT
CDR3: CATVGGEAFF

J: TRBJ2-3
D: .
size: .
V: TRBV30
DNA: TGTGCCTGGAGTCGGTGGGCAGATACGCAGTATTTT
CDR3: CAWSRWADTQYF

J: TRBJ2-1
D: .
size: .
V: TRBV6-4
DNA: TGTGCCAGCGCTACGGAGGGCGGCCTTGGAGGTGAGCAGTTCTTC
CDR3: CASATEGGLGGEQFF

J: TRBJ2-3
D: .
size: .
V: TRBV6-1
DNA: TGTGCCAGCAGTGAACCCCCCTTGAGGACAGATACGCAGTATTTT
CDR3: CASSEPPLRTDTQYF

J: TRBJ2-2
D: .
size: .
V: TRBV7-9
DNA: TGTGCCAGCAGCGCCACGAGCCCCCGGGAGCTGTTTTTT
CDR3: CASSATSPRELFF

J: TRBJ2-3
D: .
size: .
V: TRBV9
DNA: TGTGCCAGCAGCGCCGGGACAGATACGCAGTATTTT
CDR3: CASSAGTDTQYF